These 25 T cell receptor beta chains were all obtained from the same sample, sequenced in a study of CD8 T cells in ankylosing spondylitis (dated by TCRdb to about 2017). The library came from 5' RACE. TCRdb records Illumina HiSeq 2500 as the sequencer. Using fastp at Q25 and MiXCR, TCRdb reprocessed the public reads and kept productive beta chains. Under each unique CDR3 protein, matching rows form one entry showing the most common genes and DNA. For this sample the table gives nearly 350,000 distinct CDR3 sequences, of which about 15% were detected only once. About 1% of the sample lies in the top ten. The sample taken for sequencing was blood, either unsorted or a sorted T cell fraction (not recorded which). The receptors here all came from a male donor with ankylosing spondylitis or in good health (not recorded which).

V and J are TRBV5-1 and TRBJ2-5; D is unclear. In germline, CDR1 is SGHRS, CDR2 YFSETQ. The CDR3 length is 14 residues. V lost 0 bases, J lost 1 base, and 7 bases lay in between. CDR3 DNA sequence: TGCGCCAGCAGCTTGGAGGGCAGCCAAGAGACCCAGTACTTC. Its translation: CASSLEGSQETQYF.

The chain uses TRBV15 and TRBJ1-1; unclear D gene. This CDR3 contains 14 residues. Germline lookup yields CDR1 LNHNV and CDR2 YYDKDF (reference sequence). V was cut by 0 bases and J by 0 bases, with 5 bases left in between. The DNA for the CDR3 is TGTGCCACCAGCAGAGATAGGTTGAACACTGAAGCTTTCTTT. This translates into CATSRDRLNTEAFF.

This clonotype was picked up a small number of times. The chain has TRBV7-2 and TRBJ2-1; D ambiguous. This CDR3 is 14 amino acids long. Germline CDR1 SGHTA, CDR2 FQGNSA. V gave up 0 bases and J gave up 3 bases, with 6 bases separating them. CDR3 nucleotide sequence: TGTGCCAGCAGCTTAGCGATGGGCTACAATGAGCAGTTCTTC. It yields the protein CASSLAMGYNEQFF.

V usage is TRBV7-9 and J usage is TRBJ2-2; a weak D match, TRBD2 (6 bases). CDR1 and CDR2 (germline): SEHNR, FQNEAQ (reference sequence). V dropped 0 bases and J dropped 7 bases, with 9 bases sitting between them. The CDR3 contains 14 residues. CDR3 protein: CASSLARGYGELFF. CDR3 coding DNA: TGTGCCAGCAGCTTAGCGCGGGGCTACGGGGAGCTGTTTTTT.

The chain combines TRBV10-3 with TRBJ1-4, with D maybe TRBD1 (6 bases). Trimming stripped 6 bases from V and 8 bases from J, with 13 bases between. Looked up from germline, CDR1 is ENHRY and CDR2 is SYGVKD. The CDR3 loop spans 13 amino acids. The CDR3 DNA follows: TGTGCCATCAGCCAACAGGGTTTCGAAAAACTGTTTTTT. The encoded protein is CAISQQGFEKLFF.

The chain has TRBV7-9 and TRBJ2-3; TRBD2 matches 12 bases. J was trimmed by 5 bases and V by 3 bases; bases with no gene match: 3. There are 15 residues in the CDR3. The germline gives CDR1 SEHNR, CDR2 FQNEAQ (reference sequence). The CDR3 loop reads CASSLLAGGKDTQYF. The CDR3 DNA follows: TGTGCCAGCAGCTTGCTAGCGGGGGGGAAAGATACGCAGTATTTT.

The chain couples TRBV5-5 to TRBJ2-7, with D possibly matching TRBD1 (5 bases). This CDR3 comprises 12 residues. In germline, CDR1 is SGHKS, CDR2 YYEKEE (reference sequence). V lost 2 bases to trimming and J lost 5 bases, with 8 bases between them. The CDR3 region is CASSFKGNEQYF. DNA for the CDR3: TGTGCCAGCAGCTTTAAGGGGAACGAGCAGTACTTC.

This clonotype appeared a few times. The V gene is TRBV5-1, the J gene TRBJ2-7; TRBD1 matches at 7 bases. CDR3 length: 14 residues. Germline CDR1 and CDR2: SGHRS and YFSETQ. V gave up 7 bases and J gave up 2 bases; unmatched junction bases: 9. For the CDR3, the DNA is TGCGCCAGCCGGACAGGCCAGAACCCCTACGAGCAGTACTTC. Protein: CASRTGQNPYEQYF.

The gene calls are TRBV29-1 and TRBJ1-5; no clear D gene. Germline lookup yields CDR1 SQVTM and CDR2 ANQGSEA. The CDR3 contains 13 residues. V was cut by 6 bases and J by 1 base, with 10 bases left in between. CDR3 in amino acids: CSVTGGSNQPQHF. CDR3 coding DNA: TGCAGCGTGACCGGTGGCAGCAATCAGCCCCAGCATTTT.

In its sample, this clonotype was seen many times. The CDR3 DNA follows: TGTGCCAGCTGTCTAGCGGGGCATCAGCCCCAGCATTTT. Protein sequence: CASCLAGHQPQHF. The chain employs TRBV12-3 or TRBV12-4 and TRBJ1-5; TRBD1 might be the D (5 bases). The CDR3 extends over 13 amino acids. Trimming shortened V by 8 bases and J by 5 bases, and 13 bases separated the two germline ends.

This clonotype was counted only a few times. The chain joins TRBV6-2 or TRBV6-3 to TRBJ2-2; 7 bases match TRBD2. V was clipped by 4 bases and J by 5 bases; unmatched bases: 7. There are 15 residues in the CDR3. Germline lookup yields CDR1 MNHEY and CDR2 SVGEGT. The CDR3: CASSSQRENTGELFF. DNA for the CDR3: TGTGCCAGCAGTTCCCAGCGGGAAAATACCGGGGAGCTGTTTTTT.

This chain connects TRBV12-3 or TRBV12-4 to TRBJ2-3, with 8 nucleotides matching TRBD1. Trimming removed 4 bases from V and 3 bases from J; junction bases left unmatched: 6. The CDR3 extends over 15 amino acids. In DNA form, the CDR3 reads TGTGCCAGCAGTTCCGACAGGGGAATAACAGATACGCAGTATTTT. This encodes CASSSDRGITDTQYF.

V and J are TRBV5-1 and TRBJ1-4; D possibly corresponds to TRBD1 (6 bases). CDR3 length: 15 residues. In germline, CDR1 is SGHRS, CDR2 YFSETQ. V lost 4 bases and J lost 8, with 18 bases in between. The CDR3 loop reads CASSDRQAAGEKLFF. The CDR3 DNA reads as TGCGCCAGCAGCGATCGACAGGCGGCGGGCGAAAAACTGTTTTTT.

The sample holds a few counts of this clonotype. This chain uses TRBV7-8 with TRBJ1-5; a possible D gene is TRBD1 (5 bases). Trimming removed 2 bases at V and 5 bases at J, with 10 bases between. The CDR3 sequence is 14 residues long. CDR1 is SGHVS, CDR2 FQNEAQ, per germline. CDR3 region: CASSLTDTYQPQHF. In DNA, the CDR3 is TGTGCCAGCAGCTTAACGGACACGTATCAGCCCCAGCATTTT.

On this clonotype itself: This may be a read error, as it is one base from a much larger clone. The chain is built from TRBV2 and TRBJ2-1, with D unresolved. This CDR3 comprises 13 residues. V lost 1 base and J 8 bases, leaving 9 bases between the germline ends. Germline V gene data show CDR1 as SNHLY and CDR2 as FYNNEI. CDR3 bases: TGTGCCAGCAGTGAAGAAAGGTTCGATGAGCAGTTCTTC. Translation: CASSEERFDEQFF.

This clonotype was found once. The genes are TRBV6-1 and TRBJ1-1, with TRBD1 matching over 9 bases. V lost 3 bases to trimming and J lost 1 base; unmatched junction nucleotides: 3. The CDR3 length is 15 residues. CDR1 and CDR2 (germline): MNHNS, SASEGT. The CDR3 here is CASSDAGQGNTEAFF. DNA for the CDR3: TGTGCCAGCAGTGACGCGGGACAGGGGAACACTGAAGCTTTCTTT.

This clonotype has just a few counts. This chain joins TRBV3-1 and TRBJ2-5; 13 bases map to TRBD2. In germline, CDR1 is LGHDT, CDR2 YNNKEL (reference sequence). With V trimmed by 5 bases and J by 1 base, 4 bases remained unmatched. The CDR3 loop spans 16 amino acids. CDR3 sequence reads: CASSLTSGGTQETQYF. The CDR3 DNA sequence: TGTGCCAGCAGCTTGACTAGCGGGGGGACCCAAGAGACCCAGTACTTC.

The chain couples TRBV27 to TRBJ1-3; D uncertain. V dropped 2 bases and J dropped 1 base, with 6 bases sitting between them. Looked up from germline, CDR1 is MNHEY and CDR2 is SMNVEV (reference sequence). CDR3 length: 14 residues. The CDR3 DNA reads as TGTGCCAGCAGTTTAAGTCGTTCTGGAAACACCATATATTTT. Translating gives CASSLSRSGNTIYF.

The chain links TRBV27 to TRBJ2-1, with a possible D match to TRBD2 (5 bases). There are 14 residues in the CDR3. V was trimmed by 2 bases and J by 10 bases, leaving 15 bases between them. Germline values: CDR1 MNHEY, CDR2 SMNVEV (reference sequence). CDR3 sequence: CASSLALGRREQFF. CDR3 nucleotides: TGTGCCAGCAGTTTAGCACTCGGGCGGAGGGAGCAGTTCTTC.

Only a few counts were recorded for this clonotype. This CDR3 reads CSAGKDEKLFF. In nucleotides, the CDR3 is TGCAGTGCTGGCAAGGATGAAAAACTGTTTTTT. V usage is TRBV20-1 and J usage is TRBJ1-4; D uncertain. From germline, CDR1 is DFQATT and CDR2 SNEGSKA (reference sequence). The CDR3 extends over 11 amino acids. V gave up 5 bases and J gave up 6 bases, with 7 bases separating them.

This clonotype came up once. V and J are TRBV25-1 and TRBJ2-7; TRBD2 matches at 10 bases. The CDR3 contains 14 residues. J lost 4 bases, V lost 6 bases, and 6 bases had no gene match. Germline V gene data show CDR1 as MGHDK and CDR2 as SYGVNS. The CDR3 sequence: CASRASGSIYEQYF. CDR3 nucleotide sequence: TGTGCCAGCAGGGCTAGCGGGAGTATATACGAGCAGTACTTC.

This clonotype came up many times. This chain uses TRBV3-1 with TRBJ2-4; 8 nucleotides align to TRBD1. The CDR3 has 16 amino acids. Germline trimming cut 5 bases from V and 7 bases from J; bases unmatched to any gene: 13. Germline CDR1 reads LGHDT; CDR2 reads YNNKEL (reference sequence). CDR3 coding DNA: TGTGCCAGCAGCGATTTGAGGACAGGGATATCGAACATTCAGTACTTC. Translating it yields CASSDLRTGISNIQYF.

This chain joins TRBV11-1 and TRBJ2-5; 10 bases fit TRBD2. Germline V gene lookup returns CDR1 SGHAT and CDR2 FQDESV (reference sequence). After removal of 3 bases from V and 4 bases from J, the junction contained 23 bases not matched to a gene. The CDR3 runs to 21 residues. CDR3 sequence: CASSFALTGWASGRRGETQYF. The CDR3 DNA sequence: TGTGCCAGCAGCTTCGCCTTGACAGGGTGGGCTAGCGGGAGAAGAGGAGAGACCCAGTACTTC.

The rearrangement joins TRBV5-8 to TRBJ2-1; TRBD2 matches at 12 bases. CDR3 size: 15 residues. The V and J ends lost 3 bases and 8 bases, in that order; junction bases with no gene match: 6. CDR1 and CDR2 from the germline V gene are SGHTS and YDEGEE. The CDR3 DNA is TGTGCCAGCAGCTCCCTAGCGGGGGGGCTTTATGAGCAGTTCTTC. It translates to CASSSLAGGLYEQFF.

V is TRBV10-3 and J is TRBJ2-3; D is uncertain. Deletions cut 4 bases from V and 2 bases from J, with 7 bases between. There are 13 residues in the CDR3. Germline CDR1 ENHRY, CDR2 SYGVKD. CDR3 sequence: CAISVSPTDTQYF. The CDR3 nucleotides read TGTGCCATCAGTGTTAGTCCCACAGATACGCAGTATTTT.